Ten or more counts support the clone carrying this T cell receptor (beta chain). V trimming: 4 bases; J trimming: 5 bases; junction bases outside the gene matches: 1. Germline assignment: CDR1 MNHNS and CDR2 SASEGT. The CDR3 loop spans 14 amino acids. The TCR library protocol attached unique molecular identifiers to the individual cDNA molecules. TCRdb used MiXCR to reprocess the 5' RACE reads, holding one entry per CDR3 protein. The repertoire holds under 70,000 distinct CDR3 sequences, with under 14% as singletons. The sample originates from a study of early T cells in non-severe SARS-CoV-2 infection. Whole-study context: Sequenced material consisted of bulk RNA (from unsorted whole blood), and chains were unpaired.

The receptor's source is an adult who was a healthcare worker with PCR-confirmed SARS-CoV-2 infection or an uninfected control (not recorded which). Sequenced: whole blood. The chain employs TRBV6-1 and TRBJ2-7, with 14 nucleotides matching TRBD2. In DNA form, the CDR3 reads TGTGCCAGCAGTGCGGGACTAGCGGGAGACGAGCAGTACTTC. Its protein is CASSAGLAGDEQYF.